Below are 22 T cell receptor beta chains sequenced from a single sample in a study of multiple sclerosis patients with progressive multifocal leukoencephalopathy. Time point here: time of PML onset. TCRdb's table, derived via immunoSEQ multiplex PCR, lists solely in-frame clones and lacks some. The sample lists 30,000 or so clones, about nine tenths occurring once. This specimen consisted of PBMCs, obtained from a patient treated with natalizumab. The receptors were sampled from a woman between 40 and 50 years old with progressive multifocal leukoencephalopathy.

This chain connects TRBV19 to TRBJ1-1, with unresolved D. Between the trimmed V and J ends, which lost 6 bases and 0 bases, there was a span of 8 bases. CDR1 LNHDA and CDR2 SQIVND come from the germline V gene (reference sequence). The CDR3 runs 13 residues. CDR3 DNA sequence: TGTGCCAGTAGGGGAACATTGAACACTGAAGCTTTCTTT. Amino acids: CASRGTLNTEAFF.

This chain links TRBV5-5 with TRBJ1-1, with TRBD1 identical over 8 bases. CDR1 and CDR2 (germline): SGHKS, YYEKEE (reference sequence). This CDR3 is built from 13 residues. V lost 1 base to trimming and J lost 7 bases; unmatched junction nucleotides: 3. The CDR3 sequence is CASSLYGTGEAFF. The CDR3 bases are TGTGCCAGCAGCTTGTATGGGACAGGTGAAGCTTTCTTT.

The chain combines TRBV5-1 with TRBJ2-7, with 8 bases matching TRBD2. Germline V gene data show CDR1 as SGHRS and CDR2 as YFSETQ. This CDR3 is built from 16 residues. After removal of 4 bases from V and 0 bases from J, the junction contained 9 bases not matched to a gene. Here the CDR3 reads CASSPRGGESSYEQYF. The CDR3 DNA reads TGCGCCAGCAGCCCACGGGGGGGCGAGAGCTCCTACGAGCAGTACTTC.

V is TRBV6-5 and J is TRBJ2-5; TRBD1 matches 7 bases. V dropped 6 bases and J dropped 2; count of bases not matched to a gene: 9. The V gene's germline CDR1 is MNHEY and CDR2 SVGAGI. The CDR3 is 15 amino acids. The CDR3 spells CASRRTTGFQETQYF. In DNA form, the CDR3 reads TGTGCCAGCAGACGTACGACAGGGTTTCAAGAGACCCAGTACTTC.

The rearrangement uses TRBV28 and TRBJ2-7; TRBD2 aligns across 7 bases. CDR3 length: 14 amino acids. With 4 bases clipped from V and 2 bases from J, the junction kept 5 bases outside the gene matches. Per the germline V gene, CDR1 is MDHEN and CDR2 is SYDVKM. CDR3 nucleotides: TGTGCCAGCAGTTGGGCGGGAGCAACCTACGAGCAGTACTTC. Protein product: CASSWAGATYEQYF.

The chain has TRBV9 and TRBJ2-5; 13 bases fit TRBD2. The V gene's germline CDR1 is SGDLS and CDR2 YYNGEE. V shed 0 bases and J 5 bases; nucleotides not matched to a gene: 10. The length of the CDR3 is 18 residues. The CDR3 DNA reads as TGTGCCAGCAGCGTAGGACGCAAGGGACTAGCGGGAACGGAGACCCAGTACTTC. This encodes CASSVGRKGLAGTETQYF.

The chain employs TRBV7-6 and TRBJ2-3; 10 bases line up with TRBD1. The CDR3 contains 15 residues. CDR1 SGHVS and CDR2 FNYEAQ come from the germline V gene. The J segment lost 4 bases and the V segment lost 5 bases, leaving 6 bases of the junction unmatched. CDR3 protein: CASSHGQGVSDTQYF. CDR3 DNA: TGTGCCAGCAGCCACGGACAGGGGGTATCAGATACGCAGTATTTT. The complete variable domain, with remaining parts taken from reference TRBV7-6 and TRBJ2-3, reads GAGVSQSPRYKVTKRGQDVALRCDPISGHVSLYWYRQALGQGPEFLTYFNYEAQQDKSGLPNDRFSAERPEGSISTLTIQRTEQRDSAMYRCASSHGQGVSDTQYFGPGTRLTVL.

The chain joins TRBV5-5 to TRBJ1-5; D unresolved. Per germline, CDR1 SGHKS and CDR2 YYEKEE (reference sequence). Trimming shortened V by 1 base and J by 0 bases, and 14 bases separated the two germline ends. The CDR3 length is 17 residues. For the CDR3, the DNA is TGTGCCAGCAGCTTGTATCGCCCGGAGTATAGCAATCAGCCCCAGCATTTT. Its translation is CASSLYRPEYSNQPQHF.

This clone has just a few counts. The genes are TRBV5-1 and TRBJ2-2; 11 bases match TRBD2. From germline, CDR1 is SGHRS and CDR2 YFSETQ. V shed 4 bases, J shed 6 bases, and the junction held 11 bases outside the gene matches. CDR3 length: 17 amino acids. The CDR3: CASSQDSSGGPSGELFF. In DNA, the CDR3 is TGCGCCAGCAGCCAAGATTCTAGCGGGGGGCCCTCCGGGGAGCTGTTTTTT.

The chain joins TRBV5-1 to TRBJ2-5, with 7 bases lining up with TRBD2. The CDR3 is made up of 16 amino acids. V was clipped by 0 bases and J by 2 bases; unmatched bases: 7. Per the germline V gene, CDR1 is SGHRS and CDR2 is YFSETQ. The CDR3 protein is CASSLGPAGQQETQYF. The CDR3 DNA follows: TGCGCCAGCAGCTTGGGCCCAGCGGGGCAACAAGAGACCCAGTACTTC.

The rearrangement links TRBV5-4 to TRBJ1-4, with D possibly TRBD1 on 5 matching bases. The germline V and J ends were trimmed by 0 bases and 8 bases, with 17 bases remaining between them. The CDR3 loop spans 16 amino acids. Per the germline V gene, CDR1 is SGHNT and CDR2 is YYREEE (reference sequence). CDR3 nucleotides: TGTGCCAGCAGCTTGGTGCCGGGGGGATACGACGAAAAACTGTTTTTT. Protein product: CASSLVPGGYDEKLFF.

CDR3 bases: TGTGCCAGCAGCACATCGAGTTGGGCCTCCTACAATGAGCAGTTCTTC. As protein: CASSTSSWASYNEQFF. The chain is built from TRBV13 and TRBJ2-1; D is ambiguous. The CDR3 consists of 16 residues. The V gene's germline CDR1 is PRHDT and CDR2 FYEKMQ (reference sequence). With 5 bases removed from V and 0 bases from J, the gap between germline ends came to 14 bases. The full variable domain, its missing parts supplied by reference TRBV13 and TRBJ2-1, is AAGVIQSPRHLIKEKRETATLKCYPIPRHDTVYWYQQGPGQDPQFLISFYEKMQSDKGSIPDRFSAQQFSDYHSELNMSSLELGDSALYFCASSTSSWASYNEQFFGPGTRLTVL.

This chain joins TRBV28 and TRBJ2-5; TRBD1 matches at 8 bases. This CDR3 comprises 13 residues. V lost 6 bases, J lost 4 bases, and 4 bases stayed unmatched. The germline V gene encodes CDR1 MDHEN and CDR2 SYDVKM. CDR3 nucleotide sequence: TGTGCCAGCAGAGGACAGGGTGTAGAGACCCAGTACTTC. Its translation is CASRGQGVETQYF.

The chain is built from TRBV18 and TRBJ2-5; D is uncertain. This CDR3 is 13 amino acids long. V dropped 2 bases and J dropped 1 base, with 5 bases sitting between them. In germline, CDR1 is KGHSH, CDR2 LQKENI. The CDR3 sequence is CASSPRVQETQYF. The DNA of the CDR3 is TGTGCCAGCTCACCAAGGGTCCAAGAGACCCAGTACTTC.

The chain has TRBV29-1 and TRBJ1-1; D gene unclear. CDR1 and CDR2 (germline): SQVTM, ANQGSEA. The length of the CDR3 is 14 residues. Trimming cost V 1 base and J 0 bases, with 9 bases left between them. CDR3 residues: CSVEAGAVNTEAFF. The CDR3 DNA reads as TGCAGCGTTGAAGCTGGAGCGGTGAACACTGAAGCTTTCTTT.

The chain combines TRBV5-1 with TRBJ2-5, with 7 nucleotides matching TRBD2. Germline assignment: CDR1 SGHRS and CDR2 YFSETQ. The V gene end was trimmed by 2 bases and the J gene end by 5 bases; junction bases not matched to a gene: 18. The CDR3 has 18 residues. CDR3: CASSFGGDYAGVRETQYF. Here the CDR3 DNA reads TGCGCCAGCAGCTTTGGAGGGGACTACGCGGGAGTTCGGGAGACCCAGTACTTC. Full variable domain (outside the CDR3, taken from reference TRBV5-1 and TRBJ2-5): KAGVTQTPRYLIKTRGQQVTLSCSPISGHRSVSWYQQTPGQGLQFLFEYFSETQRNKGNFPGRFSGRQFSNSRSEMNVSTLELGDSALYLCASSFGGDYAGVRETQYFGPGTRLLVL.

This clone was found once. The chain recombines TRBV9 with TRBJ1-5; 9 bases are shared with TRBD1. Unmatched junction bases numbered 5, after V lost 4 bases and J lost 6 bases. Germline V gives CDR1 SGDLS, CDR2 YYNGEE. The CDR3 consists of 14 residues. In DNA, the CDR3 is TGTGCCAGCAGCCAGGGACAGGGAGGTCAGCCCCAGCATTTT. Its translation is CASSQGQGGQPQHF.

The chain employs TRBV28 and TRBJ1-1, with D uncertain. The CDR3 length is 15 residues. Germline CDR1 reads MDHEN; CDR2 reads SYDVKM. V was pared by 3 bases and J by 3 bases, with 14 bases between. CDR3 sequence reads: CASSFGSHGDTEAFF. CDR3 DNA sequence: TGTGCCAGCAGTTTCGGGTCCCACGGGGACACTGAAGCTTTCTTT. Complete variable domain (other parts from reference TRBV28 and TRBJ1-1): DVKVTQSSRYLVKRTGEKVFLECVQDMDHENMFWYRQDPGLGLRLIYFSYDVKMKEKGDIPEGYSVSREKKERFSLILESASTNQTSMYLCASSFGSHGDTEAFFGQGTRLTVV.

This clone came up once. The rearrangement joins TRBV10-2 to TRBJ2-5, with D possibly being TRBD2 (6 bases). The CDR3 length is 17 residues. Germline V gene lookup returns CDR1 WSHSY and CDR2 SAAADI. Trimming cost V 2 bases and J 7 bases, with 23 bases left between them. This CDR3 is CASSERLGRGLGGTQYF. The CDR3 DNA follows: TGCGCCAGCAGTGAGCGCTTGGGGCGGGGTCTCGGGGGGACCCAGTACTTC.

This chain uses TRBV6-1 with TRBJ1-1; weak D call: TRBD1 (5 bases). V lost 6 bases and J 1 base, leaving 9 bases between the germline ends. The CDR3 is made up of 13 amino acids. Germline lookup yields CDR1 MNHNS and CDR2 SASEGT. The CDR3 protein is CASSFTGNTEAFF. The CDR3 DNA is TGTGCCAGCAGCTTCACAGGGAACACTGAAGCTTTCTTT.

The CDR3 is CASSQERFGTGESGANVLTF. In nucleotides, the CDR3 is TGCGCCAGCAGCCAAGAAAGATTCGGGACAGGGGAATCTGGGGCCAACGTCCTGACTTTC. The gene calls are TRBV4-3 and TRBJ2-6; 10 positions agree with TRBD1. Trimming removed 0 bases from V and 1 base from J; junction bases left unmatched: 9. The germline CDR1 and CDR2 sequences are LGHNA and YSLEER. The CDR3 runs 20 residues.

The chain uses TRBV21-1 and TRBJ2-3; TRBD1 is the table's D call and was not checked against the DNA. TRBV21-1 is an annotated pseudogene. The CDR3 consists of 12 residues. CDR3 sequence: CASSPHGQGRDF. The CDR3 nucleotides are TGTGCCAGCAGCCCCCACGGACAGGGGAGGGATTTT.